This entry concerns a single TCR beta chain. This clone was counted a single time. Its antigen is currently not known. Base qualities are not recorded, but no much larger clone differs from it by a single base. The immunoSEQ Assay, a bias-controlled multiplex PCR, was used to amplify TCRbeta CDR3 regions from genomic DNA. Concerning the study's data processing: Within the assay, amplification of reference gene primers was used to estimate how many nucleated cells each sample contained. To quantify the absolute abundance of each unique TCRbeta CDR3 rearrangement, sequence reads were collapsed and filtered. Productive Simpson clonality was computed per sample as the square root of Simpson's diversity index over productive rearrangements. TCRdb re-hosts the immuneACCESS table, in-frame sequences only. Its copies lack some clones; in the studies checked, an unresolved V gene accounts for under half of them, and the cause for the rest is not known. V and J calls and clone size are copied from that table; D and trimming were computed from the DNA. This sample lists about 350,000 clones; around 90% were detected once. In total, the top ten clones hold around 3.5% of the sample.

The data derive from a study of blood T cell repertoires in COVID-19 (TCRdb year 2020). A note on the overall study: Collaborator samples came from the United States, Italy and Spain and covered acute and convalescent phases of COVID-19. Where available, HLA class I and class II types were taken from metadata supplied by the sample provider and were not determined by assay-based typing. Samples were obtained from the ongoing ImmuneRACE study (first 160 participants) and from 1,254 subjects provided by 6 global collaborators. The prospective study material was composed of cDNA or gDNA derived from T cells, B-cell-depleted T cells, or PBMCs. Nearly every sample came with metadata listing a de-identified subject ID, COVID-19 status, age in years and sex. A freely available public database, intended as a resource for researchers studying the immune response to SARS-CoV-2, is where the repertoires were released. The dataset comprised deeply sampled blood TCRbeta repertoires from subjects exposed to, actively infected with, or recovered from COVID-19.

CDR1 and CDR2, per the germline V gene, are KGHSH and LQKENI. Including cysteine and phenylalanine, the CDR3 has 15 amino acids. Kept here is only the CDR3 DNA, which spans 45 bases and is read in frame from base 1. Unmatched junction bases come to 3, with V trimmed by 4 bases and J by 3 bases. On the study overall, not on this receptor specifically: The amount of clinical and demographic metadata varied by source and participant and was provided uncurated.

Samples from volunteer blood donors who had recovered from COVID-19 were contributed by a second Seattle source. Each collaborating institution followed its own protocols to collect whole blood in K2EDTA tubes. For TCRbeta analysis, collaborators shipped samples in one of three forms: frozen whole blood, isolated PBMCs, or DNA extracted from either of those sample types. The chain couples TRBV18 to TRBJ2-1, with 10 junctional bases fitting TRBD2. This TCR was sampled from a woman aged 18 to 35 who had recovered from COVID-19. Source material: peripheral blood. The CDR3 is CASSQAGGGYNEQFF. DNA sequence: TGTGCCAGCTCACAAGCGGGAGGGGGCTACAATGAGCAGTTCTTC.